The sequence of this TCR beta chain was determined in a study of cytomegalovirus exposure and HLA in healthy donors. Overall study results and limits: Analysis performed later found roughly 17,000 TCR beta sequences associated with HLA alleles at 0.05 false discovery rate.

On this clone: Its antigen remains unknown. An end of the junction does not agree with germline; a read error may underlie this.

This donor had no CMV serostatus on record. PCR was performed using 60 Vbeta and 13 Jbeta primers. TCRdb's copy holds only in-frame clones and misses some; the assay was immunoSEQ multiplex PCR. The sample lists some 130,000 clones; over 50% were seen once. The source material was PBMCs. This sequence originates from a human donor in good health.

CDR3: CAGSLATGTVNTGELFF. DNA of the CDR3: TGTGCCGGCAGCTTGGCTACCGGGACAGTTAACACCGGGGAGCTGTTTTTT. The chain links TRBV5-8 to TRBJ2-2; 7 bases fit TRBD1. Germline V gene lookup returns CDR1 SGHTS and CDR2 YDEGEE. The length of the CDR3 is 17 residues.